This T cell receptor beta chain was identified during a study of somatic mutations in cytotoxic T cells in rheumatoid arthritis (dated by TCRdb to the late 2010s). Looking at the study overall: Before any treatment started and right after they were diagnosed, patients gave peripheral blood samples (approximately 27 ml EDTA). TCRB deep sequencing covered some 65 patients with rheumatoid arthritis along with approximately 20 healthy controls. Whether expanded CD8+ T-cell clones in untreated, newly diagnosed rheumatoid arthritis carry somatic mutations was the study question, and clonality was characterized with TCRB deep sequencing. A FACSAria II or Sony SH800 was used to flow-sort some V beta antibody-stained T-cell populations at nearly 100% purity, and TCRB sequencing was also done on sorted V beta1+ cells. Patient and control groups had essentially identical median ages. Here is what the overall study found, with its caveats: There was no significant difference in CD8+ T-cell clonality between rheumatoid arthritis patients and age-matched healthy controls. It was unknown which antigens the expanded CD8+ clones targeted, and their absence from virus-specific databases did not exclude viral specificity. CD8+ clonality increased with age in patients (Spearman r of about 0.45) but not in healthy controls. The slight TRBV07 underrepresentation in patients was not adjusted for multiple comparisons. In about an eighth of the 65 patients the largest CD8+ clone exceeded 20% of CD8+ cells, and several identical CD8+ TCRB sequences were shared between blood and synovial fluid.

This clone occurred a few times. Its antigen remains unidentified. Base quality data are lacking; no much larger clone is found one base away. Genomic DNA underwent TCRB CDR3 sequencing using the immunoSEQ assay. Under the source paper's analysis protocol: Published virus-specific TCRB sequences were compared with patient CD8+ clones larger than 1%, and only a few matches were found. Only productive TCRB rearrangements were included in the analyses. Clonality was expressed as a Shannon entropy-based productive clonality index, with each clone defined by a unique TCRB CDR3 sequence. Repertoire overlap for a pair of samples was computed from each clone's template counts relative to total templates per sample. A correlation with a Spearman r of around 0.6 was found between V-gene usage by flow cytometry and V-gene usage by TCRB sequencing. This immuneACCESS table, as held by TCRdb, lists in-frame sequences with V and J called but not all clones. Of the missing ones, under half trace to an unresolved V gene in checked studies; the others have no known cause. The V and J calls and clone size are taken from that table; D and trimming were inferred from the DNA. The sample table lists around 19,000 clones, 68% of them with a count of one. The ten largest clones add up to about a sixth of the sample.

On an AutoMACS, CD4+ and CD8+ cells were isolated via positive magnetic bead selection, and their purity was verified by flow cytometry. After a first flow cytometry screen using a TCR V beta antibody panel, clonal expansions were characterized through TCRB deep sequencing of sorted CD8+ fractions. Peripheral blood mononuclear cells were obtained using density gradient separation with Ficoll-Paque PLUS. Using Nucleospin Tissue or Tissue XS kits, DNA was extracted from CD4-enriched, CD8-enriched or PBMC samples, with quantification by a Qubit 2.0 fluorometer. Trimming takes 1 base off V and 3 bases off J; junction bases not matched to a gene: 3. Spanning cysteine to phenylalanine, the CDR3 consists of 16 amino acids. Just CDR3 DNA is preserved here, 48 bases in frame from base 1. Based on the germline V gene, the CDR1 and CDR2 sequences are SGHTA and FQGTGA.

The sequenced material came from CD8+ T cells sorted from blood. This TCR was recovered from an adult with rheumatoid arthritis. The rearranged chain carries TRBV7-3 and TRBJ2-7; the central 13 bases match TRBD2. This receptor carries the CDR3 CASSLRLAGGHYEQYF. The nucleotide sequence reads TGTGCCAGCAGCTTAAGACTAGCGGGGGGCCACTACGAGCAGTACTTC.